Presented here are 17 T cell receptor beta chains from one specimen sequenced in a study of T cells in Graves' hyperthyroidism and ophthalmopathy. The source material, RNA transcripts, was used to amplify TCR beta CDR3 regions. TCR CDR3 regions were first amplified by RT-PCR with HTBI primers. MiXCR, run by TCRdb on the multiplex PCR reads, gives a single entry per CDR3 protein. This sample yields 600,000 or so distinct CDR3 sequences, of which more than 13% are seen a single time; about 7% belongs to the top ten. Sequencing used blood. The receptors here all came from a young woman with Graves' ophthalmopathy.

The rearrangement links TRBV5-4 to TRBJ1-2; perhaps TRBD1 as D (6 bases). The CDR3 length is 12 residues. Per germline, CDR1 SGHNT and CDR2 YYREEE (reference sequence). With 6 bases removed from V and 7 bases from J, the gap between germline ends came to 13 bases. The CDR3 DNA follows: TGTGCCAGCACCACCCGGGGGCTTGGCTACACCTTC. It yields the protein CASTTRGLGYTF.

This clonotype was seen ten or more times. DNA for the CDR3: TGTGCCAGCGCGGGGGGGGGGATCTACGAGCAGTACTTC. This codes for CASAGGGIYEQYF. The rearrangement joins TRBV12-3 or TRBV12-4 to TRBJ2-7; TRBD2 matches at 9 bases. The CDR3 has 13 residues. After removal of 8 bases from V and 3 bases from J, the junction contained 5 bases not matched to a gene.

The V and J genes are TRBV4-1 and TRBJ2-5; the D is unclear. There are 14 residues in the CDR3. V was shortened by 0 bases and J by 2 bases, with 7 bases between the two germline ends. Germline values: CDR1 MGHRA, CDR2 YSYEKL. Written as DNA, the CDR3 is TGCGCCAGCAGCCAAGAGTGGCGGCAAGAGACCCAGTACTTC. Amino acid sequence: CASSQEWRQETQYF.

The V and J genes are TRBV4-3 and TRBJ1-3, with D hard to call. V lost 0 bases, J lost 1 base, and 13 bases lay in between. CDR1 is LGHNA and CDR2 is YSLEER in the germline V gene. This CDR3 has 17 amino acids. This CDR3 is CASSQEIMRLSGNTIYF. Here the CDR3 DNA reads TGCGCCAGCAGCCAAGAGATAATGCGTCTATCTGGAAACACCATATATTTT.

This clonotype was seen repeatedly, ten times or more. The rearrangement uses TRBV27 and TRBJ2-1; 12 bases are a match to TRBD2. CDR1 MNHEY and CDR2 SMNVEV come from the germline V gene (reference sequence). The trim removed 3 bases at V and 13 bases at J, leaving 10 bases unmatched. This CDR3 has 15 amino acids. The CDR3 protein is CASSLSASGRAEQFF. CDR3 DNA sequence: TGTGCCAGCAGTTTGTCGGCTAGCGGGAGGGCGGAACAGTTCTTC.

The chain employs TRBV30 and TRBJ2-7; D remains unclear. CDR3 size: 11 residues. Germline V gene data show CDR1 as GTSNPN and CDR2 as SVGIG (reference sequence). Trimming cost V 5 bases and J 3 bases, with 8 bases left between them. The chain's CDR3 is CAWAVYYEQYF. For the CDR3, the DNA is TGTGCCTGGGCCGTATACTACGAGCAGTACTTC.

Many counts were recorded for this clonotype. The rearrangement links TRBV28 to TRBJ1-4; D is perhaps TRBD1 (5 bases). V was shortened by 4 bases and J by 10 bases, with 16 bases between the two germline ends. Germline assignment: CDR1 MDHEN and CDR2 SYDVKM. This CDR3 has 14 amino acids. CDR3 in amino acids: CASSSPAGGGKLFF. The CDR3 nucleotides read TGTGCCAGCAGTTCGCCCGCCGGGGGTGGAAAACTGTTTTTT.

The chain joins TRBV30 to TRBJ1-3; D is ambiguous. V was trimmed by 3 bases and J by 1 base, leaving 4 bases between them. From germline, CDR1 is GTSNPN and CDR2 SVGIG (reference sequence). The CDR3 runs to 12 residues. CDR3 DNA sequence: TGTGCCTGGAGCGAGTCTGGAAACACCATATATTTT. This encodes CAWSESGNTIYF.

The chain employs TRBV7-3 and TRBJ1-1; 9 nucleotides line up with TRBD1. This CDR3 is built from 15 residues. V shed 0 bases and J 4 bases; nucleotides not matched to a gene: 3. Germline CDR1 and CDR2: SGHTA and FQGTGA. CDR3 DNA sequence: TGTGCCAGCAGCTTAACGAAGACAGGGGGCACTGAAGCTTTCTTT. Its translation: CASSLTKTGGTEAFF.

The sample holds many counts of this clonotype. The CDR3 loop is CASGYMANTEAFF. Here the CDR3 DNA reads TGTGCCAGCGGGTATATGGCAAACACTGAAGCTTTCTTT. The chain joins TRBV2 to TRBJ1-1; no reliable D call. The CDR3 totals 13 residues. CDR1 and CDR2 (germline): SNHLY, FYNNEI. V was pared by 8 bases and J by 2 bases, with 12 bases between.

A single count supports this clonotype. The chain recombines TRBV20-1 with TRBJ2-7, with TRBD2 matching over 14 bases. Germline V gene lookup returns CDR1 DFQATT and CDR2 SNEGSKA (reference sequence). Losses at the gene ends were 7 bases for V and 6 bases for J; bases not matched to a gene: 5. The CDR3 sequence is 13 residues long. CDR3: CSVPGLAGAEQYF. CDR3 bases: TGCAGTGTCCCGGGACTAGCGGGAGCCGAGCAGTACTTC.

This clonotype was detected many times. This sequence joins TRBV7-9 and TRBJ2-1; TRBD2 aligns across 15 bases. Germline V gene sequence: CDR1 SEHNR, CDR2 FQNEAQ (reference sequence). The CDR3 has 18 residues. The ends lost 4 bases at V and 9 bases at J; junction bases unmatched: 13. The CDR3 protein is CASSSPGLAGGLRSEQFF. The CDR3 DNA reads as TGTGCCAGCAGCTCCCCCGGACTAGCGGGAGGGTTACGGAGTGAGCAGTTCTTC.

This clonotype has a count of ten or more. V usage is TRBV7-8 and J usage is TRBJ2-7, with D perhaps TRBD2 (6 bases). The CDR3 extends over 15 amino acids. V dropped 7 bases and J dropped 3 bases, with 19 bases sitting between them. Looked up from germline, CDR1 is SGHVS and CDR2 is FQNEAQ. CDR3 loop: CASTQAGWGDYEQYF. The CDR3 DNA reads TGTGCCAGCACCCAAGCAGGCTGGGGGGACTACGAGCAGTACTTC.

This clonotype was seen ten or more times. The chain uses TRBV7-9 and TRBJ2-1; the match to TRBD2 covers 12 bases. The CDR3 has 17 amino acids. Germline V lookup: CDR1 SEHNR, CDR2 FQNEAQ (reference sequence). The V segment lost 5 bases and the J segment 7 bases; nucleotides outside the gene matches: 12. The DNA of the CDR3 is TGTGCCAGCAGCCCGAAGACTAGCGGGAGATCGGGGAATGAGCAGTTCTTC. Encoded protein: CASSPKTSGRSGNEQFF. The variable domain in full, completed from reference TRBV7-9 and TRBJ2-1, reads DTGVSQNPRHKITKRGQNVTFRCDPISEHNRLYWYRQTLGQGPEFLTYFQNEAQLEKSRLLSDRFSAERPKGSFSTLEIQRTEQGDSAMYLCASSPKTSGRSGNEQFFGPGTRLTVL.

This clonotype has a count of ten or more. The rearrangement joins TRBV7-8 to TRBJ2-7, with 10 bases fitting TRBD1. J was trimmed by 2 bases and V by 0 bases; bases with no gene match: 4. Per the germline V gene, CDR1 is SGHVS and CDR2 is FQNEAQ. This CDR3 region has 16 residues. CDR3 nucleotide sequence: TGTGCCAGCAGCTTAGCCGGGACAGGGGTCCCCTACGAGCAGTACTTC. Its translation: CASSLAGTGVPYEQYF.

This clonotype was counted a few times. The V and J genes are TRBV28 and TRBJ1-2; maybe TRBD1 (6 bases). Trimming pared 6 bases from V and 3 bases from J, leaving 11 bases between. CDR1 is MDHEN and CDR2 is SYDVKM in the germline V gene. The CDR3 contains 13 residues. The CDR3: CASRRGGDYGYTF. In DNA, the CDR3 is TGTGCCAGCAGGAGAGGGGGGGACTATGGCTACACCTTC.

This clonotype was seen repeatedly, ten times or more. The chain couples TRBV2 to TRBJ2-7; 7 bases line up with TRBD2. The V gene end was trimmed by 3 bases and the J gene end by 6 bases; junction bases not matched to a gene: 14. Germline CDR1 is SNHLY and CDR2 is FYNNEI. The length of the CDR3 is 16 residues. CDR3 residues: CASSDPRDYTSGEQYF. The DNA of the CDR3 is TGTGCCAGCAGTGACCCCCGGGACTATACTTCCGGCGAGCAGTACTTC.